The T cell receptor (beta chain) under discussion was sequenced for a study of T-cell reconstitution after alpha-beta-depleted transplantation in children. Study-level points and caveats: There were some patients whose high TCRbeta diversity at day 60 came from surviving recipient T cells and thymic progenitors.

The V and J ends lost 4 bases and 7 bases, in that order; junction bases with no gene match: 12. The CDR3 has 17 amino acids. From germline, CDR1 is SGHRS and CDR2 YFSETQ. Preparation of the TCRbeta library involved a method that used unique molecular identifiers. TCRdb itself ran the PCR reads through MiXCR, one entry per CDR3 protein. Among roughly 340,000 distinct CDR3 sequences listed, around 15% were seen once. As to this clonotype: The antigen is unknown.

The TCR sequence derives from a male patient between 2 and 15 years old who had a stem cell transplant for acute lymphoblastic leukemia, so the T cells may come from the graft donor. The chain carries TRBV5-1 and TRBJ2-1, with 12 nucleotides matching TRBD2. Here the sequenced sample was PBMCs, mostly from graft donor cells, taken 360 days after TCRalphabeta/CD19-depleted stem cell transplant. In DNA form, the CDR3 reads TGCGCCAGCAGCCCCCGACTAGCGGGAGTCGGGGGGAATGAGCAGTTCTTC. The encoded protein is CASSPRLAGVGGNEQFF. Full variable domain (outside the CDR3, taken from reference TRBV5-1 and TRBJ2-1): KAGVTQTPRYLIKTRGQQVTLSCSPISGHRSVSWYQQTPGQGLQFLFEYFSETQRNKGNFPGRFSGRQFSNSRSEMNVSTLELGDSALYLCASSPRLAGVGGNEQFFGPGTRLTVL.